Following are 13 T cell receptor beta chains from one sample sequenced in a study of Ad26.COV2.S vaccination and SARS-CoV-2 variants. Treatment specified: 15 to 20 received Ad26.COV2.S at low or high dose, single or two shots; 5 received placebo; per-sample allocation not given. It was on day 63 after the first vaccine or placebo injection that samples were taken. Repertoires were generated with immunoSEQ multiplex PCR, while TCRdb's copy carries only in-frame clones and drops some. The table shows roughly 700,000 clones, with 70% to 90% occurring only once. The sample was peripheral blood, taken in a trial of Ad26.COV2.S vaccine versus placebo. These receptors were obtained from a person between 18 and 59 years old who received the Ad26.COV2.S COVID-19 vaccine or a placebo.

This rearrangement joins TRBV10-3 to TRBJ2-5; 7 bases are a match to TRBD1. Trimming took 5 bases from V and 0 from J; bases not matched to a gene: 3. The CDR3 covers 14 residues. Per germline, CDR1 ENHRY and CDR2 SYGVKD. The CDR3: CAISRGTDQETQYF. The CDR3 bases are TGTGCCATCAGTAGAGGGACAGACCAAGAGACCCAGTACTTC.

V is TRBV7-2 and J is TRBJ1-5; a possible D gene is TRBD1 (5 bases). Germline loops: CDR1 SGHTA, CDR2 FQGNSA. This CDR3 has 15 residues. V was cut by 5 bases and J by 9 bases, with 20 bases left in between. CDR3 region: CASSPRGQGRAPQHF. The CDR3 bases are TGTGCCAGCAGCCCGAGGGGTCAGGGAAGGGCGCCCCAGCATTTT.

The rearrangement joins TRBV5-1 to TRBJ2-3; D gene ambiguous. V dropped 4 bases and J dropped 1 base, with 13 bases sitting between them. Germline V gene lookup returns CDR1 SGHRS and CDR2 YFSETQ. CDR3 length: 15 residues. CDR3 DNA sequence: TGCGCCAGCAGCCCCCGTCGGTGGGGCACAGATACGCAGTATTTT. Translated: CASSPRRWGTDTQYF.

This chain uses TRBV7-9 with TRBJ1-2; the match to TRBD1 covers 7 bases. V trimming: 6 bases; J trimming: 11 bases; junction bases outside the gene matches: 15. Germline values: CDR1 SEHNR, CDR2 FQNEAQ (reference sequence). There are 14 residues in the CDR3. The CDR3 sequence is CASRPSGTVGSYTF. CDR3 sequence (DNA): TGTGCCAGCAGACCCTCCGGGACAGTTGGCTCTTACACCTTC.

The CDR3 here is CASSLGVGAETQYF. CDR3 bases: TGTGCCAGCAGCTTGGGAGTTGGGGCAGAGACCCAGTACTTC. This rearrangement joins TRBV5-4 to TRBJ2-5; D perhaps matches TRBD1 (5 bases). Trimming took off 0 bases at V and 4 bases at J, with 10 bases between the two ends. This CDR3 contains 14 residues. Germline V CDR1 and CDR2: SGHNT, YYREEE (reference sequence).

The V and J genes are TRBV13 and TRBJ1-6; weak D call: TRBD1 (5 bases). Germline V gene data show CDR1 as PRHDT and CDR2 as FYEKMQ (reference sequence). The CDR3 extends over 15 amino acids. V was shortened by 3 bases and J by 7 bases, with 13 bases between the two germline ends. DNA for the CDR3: TGTGCCAGCAGCTTGGGGGAGGGTTTGAATTCACCCCTCCACTTT. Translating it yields CASSLGEGLNSPLHF.

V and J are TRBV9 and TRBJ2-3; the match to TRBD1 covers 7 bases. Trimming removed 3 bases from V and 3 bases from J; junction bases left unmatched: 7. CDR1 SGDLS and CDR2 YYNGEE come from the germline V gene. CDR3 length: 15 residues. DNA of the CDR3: TGTGCCAGCAGCGACGGGACAGCCTGGACAGATACGCAGTATTTT. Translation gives CASSDGTAWTDTQYF.

As DNA, the CDR3 is TGTGCCAGCAGCTCCTCGGCTCTCCCCCCTTCCTATGGCTACACCTTC. Protein: CASSSSALPPSYGYTF. The genes are TRBV7-9 and TRBJ1-2; no clear D. CDR1 is SEHNR and CDR2 is FQNEAQ in the germline V gene (reference sequence). The CDR3 totals 16 residues. Between the trimmed V and J ends, which lost 4 bases and 4 bases, there was a span of 19 bases.

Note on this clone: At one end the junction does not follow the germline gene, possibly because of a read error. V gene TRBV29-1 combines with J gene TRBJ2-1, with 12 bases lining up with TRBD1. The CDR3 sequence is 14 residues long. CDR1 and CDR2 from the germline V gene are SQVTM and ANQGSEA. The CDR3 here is CSAEGTGGRNEQFF. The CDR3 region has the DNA TGCAGCGCTGAAGGGACAGGGGGCCGGAATGAGCAGTTCTTC.

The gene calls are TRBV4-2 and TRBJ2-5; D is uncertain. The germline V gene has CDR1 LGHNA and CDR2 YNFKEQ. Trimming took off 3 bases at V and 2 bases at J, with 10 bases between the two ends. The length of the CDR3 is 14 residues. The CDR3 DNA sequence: TGTGCCAGCAGCCAGTGGGAACAGCAAGAGACCCAGTACTTC. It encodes CASSQWEQQETQYF.

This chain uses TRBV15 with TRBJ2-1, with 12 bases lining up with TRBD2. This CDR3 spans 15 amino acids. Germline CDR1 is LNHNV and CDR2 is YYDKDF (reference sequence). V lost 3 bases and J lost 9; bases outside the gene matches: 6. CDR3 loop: CATSSGLAGFGEQFF. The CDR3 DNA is TGTGCCACCAGCAGCGGACTAGCGGGGTTTGGTGAGCAGTTCTTC.

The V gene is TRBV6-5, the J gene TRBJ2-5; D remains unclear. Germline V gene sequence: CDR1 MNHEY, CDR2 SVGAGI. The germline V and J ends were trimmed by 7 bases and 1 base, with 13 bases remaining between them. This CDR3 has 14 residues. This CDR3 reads CASKKEGLQETQYF. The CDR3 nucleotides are TGTGCCAGCAAGAAGGAAGGCCTCCAAGAGACCCAGTACTTC.

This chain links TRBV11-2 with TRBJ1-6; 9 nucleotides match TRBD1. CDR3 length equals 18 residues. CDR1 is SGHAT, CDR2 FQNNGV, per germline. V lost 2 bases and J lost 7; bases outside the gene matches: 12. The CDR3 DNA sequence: TGTGCCAGCAGCTTACGCGACAGGGGGACAACCGGGAATTCACCCCTCCACTTT. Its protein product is CASSLRDRGTTGNSPLHF.